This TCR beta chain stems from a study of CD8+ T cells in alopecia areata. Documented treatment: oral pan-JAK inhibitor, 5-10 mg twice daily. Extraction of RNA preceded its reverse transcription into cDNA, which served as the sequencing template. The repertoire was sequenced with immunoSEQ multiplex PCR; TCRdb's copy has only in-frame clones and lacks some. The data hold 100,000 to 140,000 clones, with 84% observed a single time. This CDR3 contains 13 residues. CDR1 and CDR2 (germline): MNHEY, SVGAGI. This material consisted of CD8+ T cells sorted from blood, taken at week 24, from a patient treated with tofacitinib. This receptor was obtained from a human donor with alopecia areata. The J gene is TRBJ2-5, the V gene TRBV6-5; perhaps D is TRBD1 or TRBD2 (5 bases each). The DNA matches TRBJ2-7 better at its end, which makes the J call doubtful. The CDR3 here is CASSYSGPYEQYF. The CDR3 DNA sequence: TGTGCCAGCAGTTATTCGGGGCCCTACGAGCAGTACTTC.